Listed below are T cell receptor beta chains from one sample, sequenced in a study of shared clonotypes between healthy human individuals. Libraries were prepared by immunoSEQ multiplex PCR; TCRdb keeps only in-frame clonotypes and omits some of them. The data show about 560,000 clones, roughly four fifths seen once. The material sequenced was PBMCs. The origin of the receptors is a woman in her thirties or forties in good health. Some clones in this sample may be carry-over from other donors' samples. The CDR3 runs from the conserved cysteine through the conserved F or W. Each record gives: J gene, clone size, D gene, V gene, CDR3 DNA, CDR3 protein. The D gene is left open where the match is weak. The listing skips clone size in some rows; elsewhere it reads once, few, many or a size class.

TRBJ1-5,-,TRBD1,TRBV10-3,TGTGCCATCAGTGCGGGGACAGGGTTTCAGCCCCAGCATTTT,CAISAGTGFQPQHF
TRBJ1-1,-,-,TRBV19,TGTGCCAGTAGTATATTTAATGAAGCTTTCTTT,CASSIFNEAFF
TRBJ2-1,-,-,TRBV18,TGTGCCAGCTCAAGTCTGGGCGGCACCTACAATGAGCAGTTCTTC,CASSSLGGTYNEQFF
TRBJ2-6,-,-,TRBV28,TGTGCCACCAGGGTCCCAGCTAGGGCTGGGGCCAACGTCCTGACTTTC,CATRVPARAGANVLTF
TRBJ1-1,-,-,TRBV4-2,TGTGCCAGCAGCCCCCGGGGTCTGGAACTTTCGAACACTGAAGCTTTCTTT,CASSPRGLELSNTEAFF
TRBJ2-7,-,-,TRBV4-1,TGCGCCAGCAGCCAAGAACCTAGCGACTCCTACGAGCAGTACTTC,CASSQEPSDSYEQYF
TRBJ1-2,-,-,TRBV11-2,TGTGCCAGCAGCCCTCAAAGGGGCGGCTATGGCTACACCTTC,CASSPQRGGYGYTF
TRBJ2-2,few,-,TRBV6-1,TGTGCCAGCAGTGAACCGGCGGGGGCCACCGGGGAGCTGTTTTTT,CASSEPAGATGELFF
TRBJ2-2,-,-,TRBV28,TGTGCCAGCAGTACAGGGACCCACACCGGGGAGCTGTTTTTT,CASSTGTHTGELFF
TRBJ1-2,-,-,TRBV29-1,TGCAGCGTTGAGCGAGCAGCTTATGGCTACACCTTC,CSVERAAYGYTF
TRBJ2-7,-,-,TRBV6-5,TGTGCCAGCAGGGAGGGACGACGCGAGCAGTACTTC,CASREGRREQYF
TRBJ2-1,-,-,TRBV4-2,TGTGCCAGCAGCCAAGTGCCCCCGAGGTACAATGAGCAGTTCTTC,CASSQVPPRYNEQFF
TRBJ2-1,-,TRBD2,TRBV7-8,TGTGCCAGCAGCTTAGAGGTGACTAGCGGGAGTCGGGGTAGTTTCTTC,CASSLEVTSGSRGSFF
TRBJ2-7,-,TRBD2,TRBV18,TGTGCCAGCTCACCGAGACTAGCGGGAGGCCCCTACGAGCAGTACTTC,CASSPRLAGGPYEQYF
TRBJ2-1,-,TRBD2,TRBV9,TGTGCCAGCAGCGTAGAAGGACTAGCTTCGGATGAGCAGTTCTTC,CASSVEGLASDEQFF
TRBJ2-4,-,-,TRBV19,TGTGCCAGTAGTATGAACGGAGACAAAAACATTCAGTACTTC,CASSMNGDKNIQYF
TRBJ2-3,once,-,TRBV21-1,TGTGCCAGCAGCAAAGCAAGACAGGGGACAGGCGATACGCAGTATTTT,CASSKARQGTGDTQYF
TRBJ2-3,-,TRBD2,TRBV28,TGTGCCAGCAGTTGGGCTAGCGGGACAGATACGCAGTATTTT,CASSWASGTDTQYF
TRBJ2-5,once,TRBD2,TRBV28,TGTGCCAGCGCCGCCGGAGCGGGAGGACTAAAAGAGACCCAGTACTTC,CASAAGAGGLKETQYF
TRBJ1-1,-,-,TRBV7-3,TGTGCCAGCAGCTTAAGTGGGGAGAACACTGAAGCTTTCTTT,CASSLSGENTEAFF
TRBJ2-2,-,-,TRBV10-3,TGTGCCATCAGTGGGGACCGGAACACCGGGGAGCTGTTTTTT,CAISGDRNTGELFF
TRBJ2-1,-,-,TRBV11-2,TGTGCCAGCAGCACTGGGGTAGAGCAGTTCTTC,CASSTGVEQFF
TRBJ2-5,-,TRBD2,TRBV6-4,TGTGCCAGCAGTGAGTGGGAGGGACAAGAGACCCAGTACTTC,CASSEWEGQETQYF
TRBJ2-7,-,-,TRBV9,TGTGCCAGCAGCGTAAGCCTCTCCGGGCCCACCCGCTGGAACTACGAGCAGTACTTC,CASSVSLSGPTRWNYEQYF
TRBJ2-7,-,TRBD1,TRBV11-2,TGTGCCAGCAGCTTAGCGGGACAGAACTACGAGCAGTACTTC,CASSLAGQNYEQYF
TRBJ2-1,-,TRBD2,TRBV2,TGTGCCAGCAGTGAAGTTGGTAGCGGGAGGTTCGATGAGCAGTTCTTC,CASSEVGSGRFDEQFF
TRBJ1-1,-,-,TRBV29-1,TGCAGCGTTGAAGGCCAGCGGAACACTGAAGCTTTCTTT,CSVEGQRNTEAFF
TRBJ2-3,-,-,TRBV27,TGTGCCAGCAGTTTGGCAGGCACAGATACGCAGTATTTT,CASSLAGTDTQYF
TRBJ2-3,-,-,TRBV28,TGTGCCAGCAGCCTACGTAGTGCAGGACGAAGGGATACGCAGTATTTT,CASSLRSAGRRDTQYF
TRBJ2-7,-,-,TRBV19,TGTGCCAGTAGGAGGGGCCCCTCCTACGAGCAGTACTTC,CASRRGPSYEQYF
TRBJ1-3,-,-,TRBV5-6,TGTGCCAGCAGCCTCGGAGGAAACACCATATATTTT,CASSLGGNTIYF
TRBJ1-5,-,-,TRBV18,TGTGCCAGCTCACCATTGGGGCTCGGGGCCCAGCATTTT,CASSPLGLGAQHF
TRBJ2-3,-,-,TRBV15,TGTGCCACCAGCAGAGTATCAGATACGCAGTATTTT,CATSRVSDTQYF
TRBJ2-7,-,-,TRBV15,TGTGCCACCAGCTGGTCAGGGGCCTACGAGCAGTACTTC,CATSWSGAYEQYF
TRBJ2-5,-,-,TRBV13,TGTGCCAGCAGCTTCCCCCACAGGGTCGAGACCCAGTACTTC,CASSFPHRVETQYF
TRBJ2-7,-,TRBD1,TRBV30,TGTGCCGGACAGGTTACCTCCTACGAGCAGTACTTC,CAGQVTSYEQYF
TRBJ1-5,-,-,TRBV19,TGTGCCAGTAGTATGGGAGGGAGCGGCAATCAGCCCCAGCATTTT,CASSMGGSGNQPQHF
TRBJ2-6,-,-,TRBV15,TGTGCCACCAGCAAGGACACCAGCTCTGGGGCCAACGTCCTGACTTTC,CATSKDTSSGANVLTF
TRBJ1-1,-,-,TRBV28,TGTGCCAGCAGTGCCCGCATCCTTCTGAACACTGAAGCTTTCTTT,CASSARILLNTEAFF
TRBJ1-5,-,-,TRBV27,TGTGCCAGCAGTCAAAGTGGCAATCAGCCCCAGCATTTT,CASSQSGNQPQHF
TRBJ2-3,-,TRBD2,TRBV7-9,TGTGCCAGCAGCTTAGCCCTAGCGGTAGTGTGGCACGGCACAGATACGCAGTATTTT,CASSLALAVVWHGTDTQYF
TRBJ2-5,-,TRBD2,TRBV29-1,TGCAGCGCCGGGACTAGCGGGAGGTACGAGACCCAGTACTTC,CSAGTSGRYETQYF
TRBJ1-2,-,-,TRBV7-9,TGTGCCAGCAGCCTCCCGTTTGAGGAGTCGTCAAGCTACACCTTC,CASSLPFEESSSYTF
TRBJ2-2,once,TRBD1,TRBV28,TGTGCCAGCAGTTTATTACAGGGGGACACCGGGGAGCTGTTTTTT,CASSLLQGDTGELFF
TRBJ1-5,-,-,TRBV18,TGTGCCAGCTCAGGATCAGGGAATCAGCCCCAGCATTTT,CASSGSGNQPQHF
TRBJ2-2,-,TRBD2,TRBV5-1,TGCGCCAGCAGCTTGACTAGCGGGAGCCCCGGGGAGCTGTTTTTT,CASSLTSGSPGELFF
TRBJ2-3,-,TRBD2,TRBV10-3,TGTGCCACCCAGGGAACGGCGGGAGCCTTAGATACGCAGTATTTT,CATQGTAGALDTQYF
TRBJ2-7,-,-,TRBV27,TGTGCCAGCAGTTTATCAGGAGGGGCCTCCGTCAACGAGCAGTACTTC,CASSLSGGASVNEQYF